This TCR beta chain came from a study of blood T cell repertoires in COVID-19. Study background: In each case, the material was cDNA or gDNA derived from T cells, B-cell-depleted T cells, or PBMCs.

Assay used: immunoSEQ multiplex PCR; TCRdb lists only in-frame clones, some missing. Of approximately 240,000 clones in the sample, 83% were seen once. The TCR was taken from a woman in her thirties with COVID-19, enrolled during active disease. The material sequenced was peripheral blood.

This chain's CDR3 is CASTGGGFYNEQFF. The CDR3, as DNA: TGTGCCAGCACAGGCGGGGGGTTCTACAATGAGCAGTTCTTC. The rearrangement links TRBV6-5 to TRBJ2-1; 8 bases agree with TRBD2. CDR1 is MNHEY and CDR2 is SVGAGI in the germline V gene. This CDR3 has 14 residues. The junction had 5 bases not matched to a gene; V was cut back by 7 bases and J by 3 bases.